This T cell receptor (beta chain) was identified during a study of PD-1 blockade in classical Hodgkin lymphoma. Study-wide results and caveats: Reported baseline diversity: healthy donors highest, relapsed/refractory patients lowest. There was a significant rise in CD4+ TCR diversity by C4D1, with no such rise for CD8+.

TCRdb's copy holds only in-frame clones and misses some; the assay was immunoSEQ multiplex PCR. This table has tens of thousands of clones, roughly three quarters appearing once. This clone was seen only a few times. Its matching antigen is unknown. Time point specified: cycle 4 day 1 (C4D1), after 5 to 7 weeks of nivolumab. Following autologous stem cell transplantation, relapse occurred in every patient, and exposure to brentuximab vedotin varied. This CDR3 comprises 14 residues. Germline V gene sequence: CDR1 SNHLY, CDR2 FYNNEI. Between the trimmed V and J ends, which lost 3 bases and 1 base, there was a span of 8 bases.

The chain links TRBV2 to TRBJ2-3; D remains unclear. This TCR came from a human donor with classical Hodgkin lymphoma. This material consisted of peripheral blood mononuclear cells (PBMCs), taken before the fourth cycle of nivolumab. CDR3 sequence (DNA): TGTGCCAGCAGTGAGGGTAGGGGCACAGATACGCAGTATTTT. Protein product: CASSEGRGTDTQYF.